The source of this T cell receptor (beta chain) is a study of blood T cell repertoires in COVID-19. As for the study in general: Sites across the United States, Italy and Spain contributed samples from acute and convalescent COVID-19. Sample material is recorded as cDNA or gDNA derived from T cells, B-cell-depleted T cells, or PBMCs.

Authors' methods: By means of reference gene primer amplification, nucleated cell counts were estimated. The assay was immunoSEQ multiplex PCR, and TCRdb's table has in-frame clones only and misses some. V, J and clone size are those of that table, while D and trimming were read from the DNA. The sample lists about 140,000 clones, around 73% occurring once. This clonotype was sampled from a woman aged 50 to 65 with active or convalescent COVID-19. Sequencing was performed on peripheral blood.

This chain's CDR3 is CASNSRGRDSPLHF. CDR3 DNA sequence: TGTGCCAGCAACTCCAGGGGTAGGGATTCACCCCTCCACTTT. The genes are TRBV6-5 and TRBJ1-6; D perhaps matches TRBD1 (6 bases). The CDR3 has 14 residues. The germline gives CDR1 MNHEY, CDR2 SVGAGI. V was cut by 7 bases and J by 8 bases, with 15 bases left in between.